The 27 T cell receptor beta chains below were found in one sample sequenced in a study of blood T cell repertoires in COVID-19. Data came from immunoSEQ multiplex PCR; TCRdb stores just in-frame clones and leaves some out. This table holds a few hundred thousand clones, 70% to 90% found once. The sequencing input was PBMCs or T cells enriched from blood (not recorded which). All receptors come from a woman between 35 and 50 years old with acute COVID-19.

The CDR3, as DNA: TGTGCCAGCTCGAGGGAACTCTACACTGAAGCTTTCTTT. Its translation: CASSRELYTEAFF. J is TRBJ1-1 and V is TRBV9; D remains ambiguous. The germline V gene has CDR1 SGDLS and CDR2 YYNGEE. The CDR3 is made up of 13 amino acids. Trimming stripped 7 bases from V and 3 bases from J, with 13 bases between.

The sample holds a few counts of this clone. The chain joins TRBV10-3 to TRBJ1-6; 10 nucleotides align to TRBD1. The V segment lost 6 bases and the J segment 9 bases; nucleotides outside the gene matches: 2. The CDR3 has 13 residues. Germline-derived CDR1 and CDR2 are ENHRY and SYGVKD. The CDR3 region is CAIRTGGISPLHF. DNA for the CDR3: TGTGCCATCAGGACAGGGGGCATTTCACCCCTCCACTTT.

The rearrangement uses TRBV2 and TRBJ1-5, with TRBD1 identical over 9 bases. Trimming at V came to 2 bases and at J to 3 bases, leaving 2 bases not matched to a gene. The CDR3 contains 15 residues. Germline CDR1 reads SNHLY; CDR2 reads FYNNEI. In nucleotides, the CDR3 is TGTGCCAGCAGTGAAAGGACAGGGGACAATCAGCCCCAGCATTTT. Residues: CASSERTGDNQPQHF.

This chain joins TRBV30 and TRBJ2-7; 7 bases line up with TRBD2. Germline V CDR1 and CDR2: GTSNPN, SVGIG (reference sequence). Trimming took 0 bases from V and 1 from J; bases not matched to a gene: 3. The CDR3 totals 14 residues. CDR3 sequence reads: CAWSVSGESYEQYF. The CDR3, as DNA: TGTGCCTGGAGTGTGAGCGGGGAATCCTACGAGCAGTACTTC. Variable domain in full (rest from reference TRBV30 and TRBJ2-7): SQTIHQWPATLVQPVGSPLSLECTVEGTSNPNLYWYRQAAGRGLQLLFYSVGIGQISSEVPQNLSASRPQDRQFILSSKKLLLSDSGFYLCAWSVSGESYEQYFGPGTRLTVT.

The chain uses TRBV6-5 and TRBJ2-7, with 7 bases identical to TRBD2. CDR1 MNHEY and CDR2 SVGAGI come from the germline V gene. J lost 7 bases, V lost 7 bases, and 13 bases had no gene match. The CDR3 extends over 14 amino acids. CDR3 nucleotides: TGTGCCAGCAATCCGGGGGGACCTCTGGGGGAGCAGTACTTC. Protein sequence: CASNPGGPLGEQYF.

V usage is TRBV5-4 and J usage is TRBJ1-2; weak D call: TRBD1 (5 bases). CDR1 is SGHNT and CDR2 is YYREEE in the germline V gene (reference sequence). The CDR3 contains 14 residues. V was shortened by 5 bases and J by 3 bases, with 14 bases between the two germline ends. The CDR3 DNA reads TGTGCCAGCAGACCCCGCGGGGACTACTATGGCTACACCTTC. It is translated as CASRPRGDYYGYTF. The whole variable domain, filled in from reference TRBV5-4 and TRBJ1-2, reads ETGVTQSPTHLIKTRGQQVTLRCSSQSGHNTVSWYQQALGQGPQFIFQYYREEENGRGNFPPRFSGLQFPNYSSELNVNALELDDSALYLCASRPRGDYYGYTFGSGTRLTVV.

The chain couples TRBV30 to TRBJ2-2; D is unresolved. The CDR3 consists of 13 residues. Trimming took off 2 bases at V and 2 bases at J, with 6 bases between the two ends. The germline V gene encodes CDR1 GTSNPN and CDR2 SVGIG (reference sequence). CDR3 nucleotide sequence: TGTGCCTGGAGTACTTTCAACACCGGGGAGCTGTTTTTT. Translating it yields CAWSTFNTGELFF. The full variable domain, rest sourced from reference TRBV30 and TRBJ2-2, is SQTIHQWPATLVQPVGSPLSLECTVEGTSNPNLYWYRQAAGRGLQLLFYSVGIGQISSEVPQNLSASRPQDRQFILSSKKLLLSDSGFYLCAWSTFNTGELFFGEGSRLTVL.

CDR3 in amino acids: CASSPGMDEKLFF. The DNA of the CDR3 is TGCGCCAGCAGCCCGGGGATGGATGAAAAACTGTTTTTT. The chain combines TRBV5-1 with TRBJ1-4; D gene uncertain. The germline gives CDR1 SGHRS, CDR2 YFSETQ. CDR3 size: 13 residues. Trimming left V 4 bases short and J 6 bases short, with 10 bases between. The full variable domain, in which reference TRBV5-1 and TRBJ1-4 provide the parts outside the CDR3, is KAGVTQTPRYLIKTRGQQVTLSCSPISGHRSVSWYQQTPGQGLQFLFEYFSETQRNKGNFPGRFSGRQFSNSRSEMNVSTLELGDSALYLCASSPGMDEKLFFGSGTQLSVL.

On this clone: Relative to the germline gene, one junction end is altered; a read error may explain this. The V gene is TRBV28, the J gene TRBJ1-1, with D perhaps TRBD1 (6 bases). Germline V gene lookup returns CDR1 MDHEN and CDR2 SYDVKM. The CDR3 is 14 residues long. The CDR3 DNA sequence: TGTGCCAGCTATTCGACAGGACTGAACACTGAAGTTTTCTTT. Translation gives CASYSTGLNTEVFF.

V gene TRBV10-3 combines with J gene TRBJ1-4, with a weak D call TRBD1 (5 bases). There are 14 residues in the CDR3. V was cut by 4 bases and J by 5 bases, with 11 bases left in between. Germline V gene lookup returns CDR1 ENHRY and CDR2 SYGVKD. The CDR3 DNA is TGTGCCATCAGTGGCGGGACCGGGAATGAAAAACTGTTTTTT. Residues: CAISGGTGNEKLFF.

This clone is a singleton in its sample. This chain links TRBV7-2 with TRBJ2-7, with TRBD2 matching over 11 bases. The CDR3 totals 16 residues. V trimming: 1 base; J trimming: 2 bases; junction bases outside the gene matches: 4. CDR1 and CDR2 from the germline V gene are SGHTA and FQGNSA. CDR3 sequence: CASSLGGTSGTYEQYF. For the CDR3, the DNA is TGTGCCAGCAGCTTAGGTGGGACTAGCGGTACCTACGAGCAGTACTTC.

The chain links TRBV15 to TRBJ1-4; D is perhaps TRBD1 (6 bases). The CDR3 spans 14 residues. Germline loops: CDR1 LNHNV, CDR2 YYDKDF (reference sequence). V was pared by 5 bases and J by 8 bases, with 15 bases between. The CDR3 coding sequence is TGTGCCACCAGCGGAACAGGGTACGGCGAAAAACTGTTTTTT. Translating gives CATSGTGYGEKLFF.

The chain couples TRBV19 to TRBJ2-2, with 14 bases lining up with TRBD2. The junction had 0 bases not matched to a gene; V was cut back by 3 bases and J by 0 bases. The CDR3 is made up of 17 amino acids. Germline loops: CDR1 LNHDA, CDR2 SQIVND (reference sequence). CDR3 nucleotide sequence: TGTGCCAGTAGTATGACTAGCGGGGGGGCGAACACCGGGGAGCTGTTTTTT. Amino acid sequence: CASSMTSGGANTGELFF.

This chain uses TRBV19 with TRBJ2-7; 8 bases line up with TRBD1. With 5 bases clipped from V and 2 bases from J, the junction kept 5 bases outside the gene matches. Germline V gene lookup returns CDR1 LNHDA and CDR2 SQIVND (reference sequence). The CDR3 runs to 14 residues. CDR3 in amino acids: CASSPGQGTYEQYF. As DNA, the CDR3 is TGTGCCAGTAGTCCCGGACAGGGAACCTACGAGCAGTACTTC. The full variable domain, completed using reference TRBV19 and TRBJ2-7, is DGGITQSPKYLFRKEGQNVTLSCEQNLNHDAMYWYRQDPGQGLRLIYYSQIVNDFQKGDIAEGYSVSREKKESFPLTVTSAQKNPTAFYLCASSPGQGTYEQYFGPGTRLTVT.

The rearrangement joins TRBV11-2 to TRBJ2-7; 9 nucleotides agree with TRBD1. The CDR3 is 15 residues long. Trimming took 5 bases from V and 2 from J; bases not matched to a gene: 7. CDR1 is SGHAT and CDR2 is FQNNGV in the germline V gene. In nucleotides, the CDR3 is TGTGCCAGCAGCACCCGGGACAGGGATCCCTACGAGCAGTACTTC. Amino acid sequence: CASSTRDRDPYEQYF.

This CDR3 reads CAWRMTGSSYNEQFF. CDR3 bases: TGTGCCTGGAGGATGACGGGGAGCTCCTACAATGAGCAGTTCTTC. The chain uses TRBV30 and TRBJ2-1, with a possible D match to TRBD2 (5 bases). The length of the CDR3 is 15 residues. Germline V CDR1 and CDR2: GTSNPN, SVGIG (reference sequence). V was clipped by 3 bases and J by 0 bases, with 12 bases between them. Supplemented by reference TRBV30 and TRBJ2-1, the full variable domain reads SQTIHQWPATLVQPVGSPLSLECTVEGTSNPNLYWYRQAAGRGLQLLFYSVGIGQISSEVPQNLSASRPQDRQFILSSKKLLLSDSGFYLCAWRMTGSSYNEQFFGPGTRLTVL.

This chain connects TRBV19 to TRBJ2-1, with D maybe TRBD2 (5 bases). CDR1 and CDR2 from the germline V gene are LNHDA and SQIVND (reference sequence). V was cut by 3 bases and J by 5 bases, with 14 bases left in between. CDR3 length: 15 residues. The CDR3 DNA reads TGTGCCAGTAGTATTGGCAGACTACGTAACAATGAGCAGTTCTTC. As protein: CASSIGRLRNNEQFF.

V is TRBV30 and J is TRBJ1-6, with D maybe TRBD1 (6 bases). Germline V gives CDR1 GTSNPN, CDR2 SVGIG (reference sequence). This CDR3 is 17 amino acids long. Between the trimmed V and J ends, which lost 3 bases and 8 bases, there was a span of 23 bases. The CDR3 protein is CAWRYRGPGQSDSPLHF. The CDR3 nucleotides are TGTGCCTGGAGATACAGAGGGCCAGGACAGTCCGATTCACCCCTCCACTTT.

V gene TRBV28 combines with J gene TRBJ1-6; D not resolved. Per germline, CDR1 MDHEN and CDR2 SYDVKM. With 5 bases removed from V and 3 bases from J, the gap between germline ends came to 20 bases. CDR3 size: 18 residues. CDR3 nucleotide sequence: TGTGCCAGCAGTCCTCCCCCGGGAGGTCTCCACTATAATTCACCCCTCCACTTT. Residues: CASSPPPGGLHYNSPLHF.

The genes are TRBV5-1 and TRBJ2-3; 15 bases are a match to TRBD2. The J segment lost 1 base and the V segment lost 4 bases, leaving 4 bases of the junction unmatched. The CDR3 is 17 amino acids. CDR1 and CDR2 from the germline V gene are SGHRS and YFSETQ. CDR3 DNA: TGCGCCAGCAGCCCGGGACTAGCGGGGGGCCGCACAGATACGCAGTATTTT. This encodes CASSPGLAGGRTDTQYF.

V gene TRBV18 combines with J gene TRBJ1-5; D unclear. Trimming removed 5 bases from V and 5 bases from J, with 10 bases in between. The CDR3 runs to 13 residues. Germline lookup yields CDR1 KGHSH and CDR2 LQKENI. The CDR3 DNA reads as TGTGCCAGCTCAGTCGACAATTATCAGCCCCAGCATTTT. Protein: CASSVDNYQPQHF. The full variable domain, rest sourced from reference TRBV18 and TRBJ1-5, is NAGVMQNPRHLVRRRGQEARLRCSPMKGHSHVYWYRQLPEEGLKFMVYLQKENIIDESGMPKERFSAEFPKEGPSILRIQQVVRGDSAAYFCASSVDNYQPQHFGDGTRLSIL.

This clone has more than one count but fewer than ten. The chain has TRBV6-5 and TRBJ1-3; D is perhaps TRBD1 (5 bases). Deletions cut 5 bases from V and 0 bases from J, with 5 bases between. CDR3 size: 13 residues. In germline, CDR1 is MNHEY, CDR2 SVGAGI. In nucleotides, the CDR3 is TGTGCCAGCAGTCAGGGCTCTGGAAACACCATATATTTT. It is translated as CASSQGSGNTIYF.

DNA for the CDR3: TGTGCCAGCAGCTCTCTTGGCGGCCAAGAGACCCAGTACTTC. Encoded protein: CASSSLGGQETQYF. The rearrangement joins TRBV11-2 to TRBJ2-5; D unclear. V dropped 4 bases and J dropped 1 base, with 10 bases sitting between them. The CDR3 runs to 14 residues. Germline CDR1 and CDR2: SGHAT and FQNNGV.

CDR3 sequence (DNA): TGTGCCAGCTCACCTAATTCAAAGACAGGGCCCTTAGGGCAGTACTTC. It codes for CASSPNSKTGPLGQYF. The rearrangement links TRBV18 to TRBJ2-7; 7 bases align to TRBD1. Germline V lookup: CDR1 KGHSH, CDR2 LQKENI. The trim removed 3 bases at V and 9 bases at J, leaving 17 bases unmatched. The CDR3 has 16 residues.

The V and J genes are TRBV25-1 and TRBJ2-2, with 10 bases matching TRBD1. This CDR3 is built from 14 residues. CDR1 MGHDK and CDR2 SYGVNS come from the germline V gene. J was trimmed by 4 bases and V by 6 bases; bases with no gene match: 2. CDR3: CASRGTGATGELFF. The CDR3 coding sequence is TGTGCCAGCAGGGGGACAGGGGCCACCGGGGAGCTGTTTTTT.

V and J are TRBV28 and TRBJ1-6; TRBD1 is a possible D gene (6 bases). Deletions cut 1 base from V and 10 bases from J, with 14 bases between. From germline, CDR1 is MDHEN and CDR2 SYDVKM. The CDR3 totals 15 residues. CDR3: CASSLSGQTGSPLHF. DNA of the CDR3: TGTGCCAGCAGTTTATCAGGACAGACGGGCTCACCCCTCCACTTT.

The CDR3 DNA follows: TGTGCCAGCAGCGCCCGGAAGACTAGCGGGAGGGTGGAGCAGTACTTC. It specifies CASSARKTSGRVEQYF. The V call is TRBV11-1, the J call TRBJ2-7; 14 bases are shared with TRBD2. The CDR3 runs to 16 residues. The germline CDR1 and CDR2 sequences are SGHAT and FQDESV (reference sequence). V dropped 5 bases and J dropped 7; count of bases not matched to a gene: 10.